These T cell receptor beta chains were read from a single sample in a study of shared clonotypes between healthy human individuals. Generated by immunoSEQ multiplex PCR, the TCRdb table keeps only in-frame clones and is missing some. The data show about 380,000 clones, approximately 96% seen once. Source material: memory CD8+ T cells sorted from blood. The receptors derive from a man aged 30 to 45 in good health. The CDR3 runs from the conserved cysteine through the conserved F or W. Fields, in order: D gene, J gene, V gene, clone size, CDR3 DNA, CDR3 protein. D genes are given only for firm matches. Some rows have no size entry. The others give once, few or many, or a class for an expanded clone.

.,TRBJ2-7,TRBV5-1,.,TGCGCCAGCAGCTTGGTCTCAGGACGATTGAGCTCCTACGAGCAGTACTTC,CASSLVSGRLSSYEQYF
.,TRBJ2-1,TRBV9,.,TGTGCCAGCAGCGCCAAACAGAGCTCCTACAATGAGCAGTTCTTC,CASSAKQSSYNEQFF
TRBD1,TRBJ1-3,TRBV18,.,TGTGCCAGCTCACTCAATTCCGGGACAGTGATTTCTGGAAACACCATATATTTT,CASSLNSGTVISGNTIYF
TRBD2,TRBJ2-3,TRBV10-3,.,TGTGCCATCAGTGAGTCGACGAAGGCTAGCGGGAGCCGCGCAGATACGCAGTATTTT,CAISESTKASGSRADTQYF
.,TRBJ2-7,TRBV27,.,TGTGCCAGTAAGGGGCAGAAATACGAGCAGTACTTC,CASKGQKYEQYF
.,TRBJ2-6,TRBV6-5,.,TGTGCCAGCAAACCGTTCTCTGGGGCCAACGTCCTGACTTTC,CASKPFSGANVLTF
.,TRBJ2-5,TRBV30,.,TGTGCCTGGAGTGCCCCAGGGGCAAAAGAGACCCAGTACTTC,CAWSAPGAKETQYF
TRBD1,TRBJ1-1,TRBV28,.,TGTGCCAGCAGCACCTGGACAGGGGTGTTGAACACTGAAGCTTTCTTT,CASSTWTGVLNTEAFF
TRBD1,TRBJ2-4,TRBV30,.,TGTGCCTGGAGTGGCGAGACAGGGAAAAACATTCAGTACTTC,CAWSGETGKNIQYF
.,TRBJ2-1,TRBV6-6,once,TGTGCCAGCAGCCCTTACAATGAGCAGTTCTTC,CASSPYNEQFF
.,TRBJ2-6,TRBV19,.,TGTGCCAGCCATATAGGATATGGGGCCAACGTCCTGACTTTC,CASHIGYGANVLTF
.,TRBJ2-3,TRBV10-3,once,TGTGCCACCCACGGCCCCGCAGATACGCAGTATTTT,CATHGPADTQYF
.,TRBJ2-7,TRBV5-4,.,TGTGCCAGCAGCTTTGCCGACAGGCCGAGCTCCTACGAGCAGTACTTC,CASSFADRPSSYEQYF
TRBD2,TRBJ2-1,TRBV30,.,TGTGCCTGGAGTGTACTAGCGGGAGGGTACAATGAGCAGTTCTTC,CAWSVLAGGYNEQFF
TRBD1,TRBJ2-1,TRBV9,.,TGTGCCAGCAGCGAAGGGGACAGGACAGCTGGGGATGAGCAGTTCTTC,CASSEGDRTAGDEQFF
.,TRBJ1-3,TRBV7-9,.,TGTGCCAGCAGCTTAGTCCCTGGAAACACCATATATTTT,CASSLVPGNTIYF
.,TRBJ2-5,TRBV7-9,few,TGTGCCAGCAGGAGGAAAGAGACCCAGTACTTC,CASRRKETQYF
TRBD2,TRBJ2-7,TRBV5-1,.,TGCGCCAGCAGCCCTGGGCGGCTAGCGGCTCATTTTACCTACGAGCAGTACTTC,CASSPGRLAAHFTYEQYF
TRBD1,TRBJ2-3,TRBV28,.,TGTGCCAGCAGTAAACCAGGGGGCGCAACAGATACGCAGTATTTT,CASSKPGGATDTQYF
.,TRBJ2-1,TRBV29-1,.,TGCAGCGTTGAAGATCTTCGGCAGGGGCGTCACAATGAGCAGTTCTTC,CSVEDLRQGRHNEQFF
.,TRBJ2-1,TRBV7-8,.,TGTGCCAGCAGCTCGGGCCATACCCAGGCGCAGTTCTTC,CASSSGHTQAQFF
TRBD2,TRBJ2-5,TRBV23-1,.,TGCGCCAGCAGTCCGCTAGCGGGAGCTGGGGAGACCCAGTACTTC,CASSPLAGAGETQYF
TRBD2,TRBJ2-3,TRBV5-1,.,TGCGCCAGCAGCTTGCTAGCGGGCACAGATACGCAGTATTTT,CASSLLAGTDTQYF
TRBD2,TRBJ2-7,TRBV27,.,TGTGCCAGCAGTTCCCCGAGCGGGAATCGGTACGAGCAGTACTTC,CASSSPSGNRYEQYF
.,TRBJ1-5,TRBV6-8,.,TGTGCCAGCAGTTCTATCGGTTGTGGCAATCAGCCCCAGCATTTT,CASSSIGCGNQPQHF
TRBD2,TRBJ2-1,TRBV6-4,.,TGTGCCAGCAGGGGCCCCATAGCGGGAGGGCTGGAGTATGAGCAGTTCTTC,CASRGPIAGGLEYEQFF
.,TRBJ2-3,TRBV5-6,.,TGTGCCAGCACCCGTGGAGGGCGCACCAAATTAGATACGCAGTATTTT,CASTRGGRTKLDTQYF
TRBD1,TRBJ1-2,TRBV6-5,.,TGTGCCAGCAGCCGTTTAGCGACAGGGGTGGGTGGCTACACCTTC,CASSRLATGVGGYTF
.,TRBJ2-1,TRBV30,.,TGTGCCTGGAGTGTAATAGGGGGGCCCTACAATGAGCAGTTCTTC,CAWSVIGGPYNEQFF
TRBD1,TRBJ2-2,TRBV7-7,once,TGTGCTAGCAGCCCCGACAGGGTGTCCGGGGAGCTGTTTTTT,CASSPDRVSGELFF
.,TRBJ1-5,TRBV11-2,.,TGTGCCAGCAGCTCCTGGGCCTGGGGGCCCCAGCATTTT,CASSSWAWGPQHF
.,TRBJ2-2,TRBV7-8,.,TGTGCCAGCAGCCGTGACAGGTTCCCCGGGGAGCTGTTTTTT,CASSRDRFPGELFF
TRBD2,TRBJ2-5,TRBV5-1,once,TGCGCCAGCAGCTTATTCGCGGGAGTAGAGACCCAGTACTTC,CASSLFAGVETQYF
TRBD2,TRBJ2-1,TRBV30,once,TGTGCCTTCGCCGGGACTAGCGGCTACAATGAGCAGTTCTTC,CAFAGTSGYNEQFF
.,TRBJ1-1,TRBV19,.,TGTGCCAGTGGGACGGGGGCGGTTCTAGCTTTCTTT,CASGTGAVLAFF
.,TRBJ2-4,TRBV5-4,.,TGTGCCAGCAGCTTGGGAGGGACCGGAAACATTCAGTACTTC,CASSLGGTGNIQYF
.,TRBJ2-6,TRBV27,.,TGTGCCAGCAGTACCGAACGCGACAGGCCCTCTGGGGCCAACGTCCTGACTTTC,CASSTERDRPSGANVLTF
TRBD1,TRBJ2-7,TRBV9,.,TGTGCCAGCAGCGCAACAGACAGGGGCGAGCAGTACTTC,CASSATDRGEQYF
.,TRBJ2-5,TRBV6-1,.,TGTGCCGGAATGGACAGCCCCGGTCATGAGACCCAGTACTTC,CAGMDSPGHETQYF
TRBD2,TRBJ2-5,TRBV7-2,.,TGTGCCAGCAGCATCGCCGGGACTAGCGAGACCCAGTACTTC,CASSIAGTSETQYF
.,TRBJ1-6,TRBV1,.,TGCACCAGCAGCCTAACCGGGACAGGGGCACAAGCCTATTCACCCCTCCACTTT,CTSSLTGTGAQAYSPLHF
.,TRBJ2-3,TRBV10-3,.,TGTGCCATAGAACCGGGGGATGGAGTGAATACGCAGTATTTT,CAIEPGDGVNTQYF
.,TRBJ2-7,TRBV13,.,TGTGCCAGCAGCTTAGCGGCTAGCTCCTCCCACGAGCAGTACTTC,CASSLAASSSHEQYF
TRBD1,TRBJ2-3,TRBV28,once,TGTGCCAGCAGTGGGACAGGGAAGGGCACAGATACGCAGTATTTT,CASSGTGKGTDTQYF
.,TRBJ2-3,TRBV5-4,.,TGTGCCAGCAGCTCGGCGCAGGGGTGGACAGATACGCAGTATTTT,CASSSAQGWTDTQYF